This is a list of T cell receptor beta chains from one sample in a study of T cell responses to AZD1222 COVID-19 vaccine. Generated by immunoSEQ multiplex PCR, the TCRdb table keeps only in-frame clones and is missing some. Counted here are 110,000 to 150,000 clones, 85% to 90% occurring once; the ten biggest clones make up 3% to 3.5%. The input for sequencing was peripheral blood, taken 28 days after the second AZD1222 dose. These TCRs come from an adult who received the AZD1222 COVID-19 vaccine. Each CDR3 is given with its conserved first and last residue. Expanded clones are given a class, and other clones once, few, many or no size at all.

CDR3,J,V,length,size
CASSLRQNTEAFF,TRBJ1-1,TRBV2,13,NA
CATSRETTYGYTF,TRBJ1-2,TRBV15,13,NA
CASSVVPEGTIYF,TRBJ1-3,TRBV9,13,NA
CASSLNNDGYTF,TRBJ1-2,TRBV5-1,12,NA
CASSYGQGDISGYTF,TRBJ1-2,TRBV18,15,NA
CASSPPGGSHTEAFF,TRBJ1-1,TRBV7-2,15,NA
CASSYESGPGNTIYF,TRBJ1-3,TRBV28,15,once
CASSYAGGGELFF,TRBJ2-2,TRBV6-5,13,NA
CASSLNGGPVGEQFF,TRBJ2-1,TRBV7-8,15,NA
CASRKRGEGSYEQYF,TRBJ2-7,TRBV10-2,15,NA
CASSLFTRGRAFF,TRBJ1-1,TRBV27,13,NA
CASSQTNRGLYGYTF,TRBJ1-2,TRBV5-1,15,NA
CASRSSSYEQYF,TRBJ2-7,TRBV5-1,12,NA
CASSILAGGYEQYF,TRBJ2-7,TRBV19,14,NA
CASGPGQADYGYTF,TRBJ1-2,TRBV23-1,14,NA
CATSDQAGPGDEKLFF,TRBJ1-4,TRBV24-1,16,NA
CASSTLAYGYTF,TRBJ1-2,TRBV19,12,NA
CSVVPVSTDTQYF,TRBJ2-3,TRBV29-1,13,NA
CASSLGFSGSYNEQFF,TRBJ2-1,TRBV5-1,16,NA
CSVTSGTYNEQFF,TRBJ2-1,TRBV29-1,13,NA
CASSYSGGGREAFF,TRBJ1-1,TRBV6-2/TRBV6-3,14,NA
CASSPSHAGENQPQHF,TRBJ1-5,TRBV18,16,NA
CASSETSTDTQYF,TRBJ2-3,TRBV2,13,NA
CASSLVGLNEQFF,TRBJ2-1,TRBV5-1,13,NA
CASSLAGNSNQPQHF,TRBJ1-5,TRBV5-1,15,NA
CSVVQNYEQYF,TRBJ2-7,TRBV29-1,11,NA
CAIELYGSGNTIYF,TRBJ1-3,TRBV11-2,14,NA
CSVARGPNQPQHF,TRBJ1-5,TRBV29-1,13,NA
CASRGPEVQPQHF,TRBJ1-5,TRBV28,13,once
CATSDSASGAHGYTF,TRBJ1-2,TRBV24-1,15,NA
CASRRGATDTQYF,TRBJ2-3,TRBV7-8,13,NA
CASSQVMVQFF,TRBJ2-1,TRBV3-1/TRBV3-2,11,NA
CASNSGTGIFGRSAFF,TRBJ1-1,TRBV19,16,NA
CSARGAGTDTQYF,TRBJ2-3,TRBV29-1,13,once
CASSQVTGKNTEAFF,TRBJ1-1,TRBV4-3,15,NA